The sequence of this TCR beta chain was determined in a study of post-analysis software for immune sequencing data. About the study: The disease courses covered relapsing-remitting, secondary progressive and progressive-relapsing multiple sclerosis. General study points: F measure grouped same-batch samples tightly together. When compared against controls, multiple sclerosis patients showed significantly lower normalized Chao1 diversity. About five TRBV segments (TRBV5-6, TRBV5-1 and TRBV20-1 among them) occurred more frequently in patients than in controls.

The library was made from cDNA and included unique molecular identifiers. The yield from about 1 to 10 million T cells was roughly 500,000 cDNA molecules in total. A single record per CDR3 protein comes from TCRdb applying MiXCR to the PCR reads. The sample carries about 800,000 distinct CDR3 sequences, 25% to 30% recorded once. This CDR3 is 15 amino acids long. Losses at the gene ends were 8 bases for V and 3 bases for J; bases not matched to a gene: 10. Germline CDR1 and CDR2: MDHEN and SYDVKM. This clonotype appeared a few times. Its antigen is currently unknown. The receptor was derived from a girl aged 5-17 years with multiple sclerosis. V and J are TRBV28 and TRBJ2-5, with 9 positions matching TRBD1. The sample consisted of blood. CDR3 sequence (DNA): TGTGCCAGCGGACTATCCGGGACAGGGAAAGAGACCCAGTACTTC. This sequence encodes CASGLSGTGKETQYF.